The 14 T cell receptor beta chains below were found in one sample sequenced in a study of CD8+CD57+ T cells in acquired aplastic anemia. Profiling that covered TCR beta VDJ and CDR3 relied on genomic DNA as its template. TCRdb analysed the reads with MiXCR anew, one entry per CDR3 protein. The sample lists about 180,000 distinct CDR3 sequences, about 44% occurring once. Patients chosen for sequencing had CD8+CD57+ cells that had expanded, as shown by flow cytometry. Sequenced: sorted CD4+, CD8+, or CD8+CD57+ T cells (not recorded which) from PBMCs. Receptors were obtained from a human donor with aplastic anemia.

This clonotype occurred many times. V gene TRBV7-9 combines with J gene TRBJ1-2; tentatively, D is TRBD1 (5 bases). CDR3 length: 12 amino acids. V was clipped by 1 base and J by 9 bases, with 9 bases between them. Per germline, CDR1 SEHNR and CDR2 FQNEAQ (reference sequence). This CDR3 is CASSLGPGRYTF. The CDR3 coding sequence is TGTGCCAGCAGCTTAGGGCCGGGGCGCTACACCTTC. Complete variable domain (other parts from reference TRBV7-9 and TRBJ1-2): DTGVSQNPRHKITKRGQNVTFRCDPISEHNRLYWYRQTLGQGPEFLTYFQNEAQLEKSRLLSDRFSAERPKGSFSTLEIQRTEQGDSAMYLCASSLGPGRYTFGSGTRLTVV.

This rearrangement joins TRBV24-1 to TRBJ2-2; 9 nucleotides agree with TRBD1. With V trimmed by 4 bases and J by 1 base, 6 bases remained unmatched. Per the germline V gene, CDR1 is KGHDR and CDR2 is SFDVKD. This CDR3 contains 17 residues. The CDR3 coding sequence is TGTGCCACCAGTGAGTCGTACAGGGGGCGGAACACCGGGGAGCTGTTTTTT. This sequence encodes CATSESYRGRNTGELFF.

This clonotype was observed at least ten times. The chain links TRBV4-1 to TRBJ1-2; D unclear. Looked up from germline, CDR1 is MGHRA and CDR2 is YSYEKL. Trimming removed 3 bases from V and 7 bases from J, with 21 bases in between. The CDR3 consists of 16 residues. The CDR3 nucleotides are TGCGCCAGCAGCCACCCAGCCCGAGGCAACACCGTTGGCTACACCTTC. Encoded protein: CASSHPARGNTVGYTF.

A few counts support this clonotype. V usage is TRBV25-1 and J usage is TRBJ2-1, with D hard to call. Germline V gives CDR1 MGHDK, CDR2 SYGVNS. This CDR3 has 11 amino acids. V gave up 1 base and J gave up 9 bases, with 4 bases separating them. This CDR3 is CASSESSEQFF. The CDR3 DNA sequence: TGTGCCAGCAGTGAATCCAGTGAGCAGTTCTTC.

The J gene is TRBJ2-3, the V gene TRBV10-2, with 7 bases matching TRBD1. Per germline, CDR1 WSHSY and CDR2 SAAADI. Trimming cost V 6 bases and J 3 bases; bases outside gene matches: 3. The CDR3 consists of 13 residues. The CDR3 bases are TGCGCCAGCAGATTGGACAGGACAGATACGCAGTATTTT. It translates to CASRLDRTDTQYF.

This clonotype has ten or more counts. The chain uses TRBV5-6 and TRBJ2-5, with 10 bases that match TRBD1. The germline gives CDR1 SGHDT, CDR2 YYEEEE. V shed 1 base, J shed 4 bases, and the junction held 10 bases outside the gene matches. This CDR3 has 17 residues. DNA of the CDR3: TGTGCCAGCAGCTTGAACGGGGGACAGGGGCTTGGAGAGACCCAGTACTTC. It specifies CASSLNGGQGLGETQYF. Full variable domain (outside the CDR3, taken from reference TRBV5-6 and TRBJ2-5): DAGVTQSPTHLIKTRGQQVTLRCSPKSGHDTVSWYQQALGQGPQFIFQYYEEEERQRGNFPDRFSGHQFPNYSSELNVNALLLGDSALYLCASSLNGGQGLGETQYFGPGTRLLVL.

The chain carries TRBV7-3 and TRBJ2-2, with D perhaps being TRBD1 or TRBD2 (6 bases each). The germline gives CDR1 SGHTA, CDR2 FQGTGA. The CDR3 has 13 residues. The V and J ends lost 6 bases and 8 bases respectively, with 13 bases between them. CDR3 residues: CASSLWGAGELFF. In DNA form, the CDR3 reads TGTGCCAGCAGTCTTTGGGGGGCGGGGGAGCTGTTTTTT. Variable domain in full (rest from reference TRBV7-3 and TRBJ2-2): GAGVSQTPSNKVTEKGKYVELRCDPISGHTALYWYRQSLGQGPEFLIYFQGTGAADDSGLPNDRFFAVRPEGSVSTLKIQRTERGDSAVYLCASSLWGAGELFFGEGSRLTVL.

The chain carries TRBV7-8 and TRBJ1-1; maybe TRBD1 (6 bases). The germline V gene encodes CDR1 SGHVS and CDR2 FQNEAQ. V was cut by 5 bases and J by 4 bases, with 8 bases left in between. CDR3 length: 12 residues. The CDR3 is CASSPGVTEAFF. CDR3 bases: TGTGCCAGCAGCCCAGGGGTCACTGAAGCTTTCTTT.

V gene TRBV19 combines with J gene TRBJ1-2, with D tentatively TRBD1 (6 bases). The germline V gene has CDR1 LNHDA and CDR2 SQIVND (reference sequence). Trimming took off 6 bases at V and 3 bases at J, with 17 bases between the two ends. The CDR3 is 15 residues long. CDR3 amino acids: CASSPTGPPHYGYTF. The CDR3, as DNA: TGTGCCAGTAGCCCTACAGGGCCTCCTCACTATGGCTACACCTTC.

The chain is built from TRBV29-1 and TRBJ1-1, with a possible D match to TRBD1 (5 bases). The CDR3 has 14 residues. V dropped 8 bases and J dropped 0 bases, with 16 bases sitting between them. Germline values: CDR1 SQVTM, CDR2 ANQGSEA. The CDR3 DNA reads TGCAGCAGTGAGAGGGGAAGGGTGAACACTGAAGCTTTCTTT. Translation: CSSERGRVNTEAFF.

This clonotype was detected many times. The genes are TRBV4-1 and TRBJ2-7; D ambiguous. The V gene lost 1 base and the J gene lost 3 bases, with 10 bases spanning the gap. Germline loops: CDR1 MGHRA, CDR2 YSYEKL. This CDR3 is 14 amino acids long. The DNA for the CDR3 is TGCGCCAGCAGCCAAGGGAATGCCTTCTACGAGCAGTACTTC. This gives the protein CASSQGNAFYEQYF.

This clonotype was detected only a few times. The rearrangement uses TRBV6-1 and TRBJ1-4, with 7 bases identical to TRBD1. CDR3 length: 15 residues. Trimming at V came to 7 bases and at J to 3 bases, leaving 8 bases not matched to a gene. CDR1 is MNHNS and CDR2 is SASEGT in the germline V gene. For the CDR3, the DNA is TGTGCCAGCAAGGAGGGGGCGAAGCCTAATGAAAAACTGTTTTTT. Translation: CASKEGAKPNEKLFF.

The chain has TRBV28 and TRBJ1-6; a possible D gene is TRBD1 (6 bases). Germline lookup yields CDR1 MDHEN and CDR2 SYDVKM. The CDR3 is 16 residues long. Trimming removed 5 bases from V and 2 bases from J, with 13 bases in between. In DNA, the CDR3 is TGTGCCAGCAGTCCTCCGGGGGCAGCCTATAATTCACCCCTCCACTTT. This encodes CASSPPGAAYNSPLHF.

This chain connects TRBV2 to TRBJ1-3, with D unclear. Germline-derived CDR1 and CDR2 are SNHLY and FYNNEI. This CDR3 has 12 amino acids. Trimming left V 2 bases short and J 8 bases short, with 7 bases between. Written as DNA, the CDR3 is TGTGCCAGCAGTGAAATGGGAGACACCATATATTTT. Translated, it gives CASSEMGDTIYF.